This passage covers 21 T cell receptor beta chains from one sample sequenced in a study of blood T cell repertoires in COVID-19. Sequencing was performed with immunoSEQ multiplex PCR; in TCRdb, only in-frame clones are kept and a portion is missing. Among about 50,000 clones, just under 90% were seen once, and the ten largest hold 9%. The specimen sequenced was peripheral blood. The source of these receptors is a man older than 75 with active or convalescent COVID-19.

The chain has TRBV5-1 and TRBJ2-7, with 9 bases identical to TRBD1. Germline CDR1 is SGHRS and CDR2 is YFSETQ. The J segment lost 4 bases and the V segment lost 6 bases, leaving 8 bases of the junction unmatched. This CDR3 comprises 14 residues. The CDR3 here is CASTSGTGLYEQYF. The CDR3 nucleotides are TGCGCCAGCACCTCCGGGACAGGGCTATACGAGCAGTACTTC.

The chain combines TRBV6-4 with TRBJ2-1, with 7 positions matching TRBD2. This CDR3 has 19 residues. V lost 0 bases to trimming and J lost 0 bases; unmatched junction nucleotides: 11. Germline V gene data show CDR1 as MRHNA and CDR2 as SNTAGT. CDR3 sequence: CASSDSVSSGSSSYNEQFF. The CDR3 DNA follows: TGTGCCAGCAGTGACTCGGTCTCTAGCGGCTCCAGCTCCTACAATGAGCAGTTCTTC.

The chain recombines TRBV11-3 with TRBJ1-6; D unclear. Germline V gene data show CDR1 as SGHNT and CDR2 as YENEEA. The germline V and J ends were trimmed by 2 bases and 9 bases, with 8 bases remaining between them. CDR3 size: 13 residues. The CDR3 is CASSLMPGSPLHF. CDR3 sequence (DNA): TGTGCCAGCAGCTTAATGCCGGGTTCACCCCTCCACTTT.

The chain is built from TRBV6-4 and TRBJ1-2; the match to TRBD1 covers 7 bases. The CDR3 runs to 14 residues. The germline gives CDR1 MRHNA, CDR2 SNTAGT. Trimming took 4 bases from V and 7 from J; bases not matched to a gene: 9. The CDR3 here is CASSAETGLAGYTF. The DNA of the CDR3 is TGTGCCAGCAGTGCCGAGACAGGGCTGGCTGGCTACACCTTC.

The rearrangement joins TRBV28 to TRBJ2-7; a possible D gene is TRBD1 (5 bases). Germline values: CDR1 MDHEN, CDR2 SYDVKM. Deletions cut 7 bases from V and 3 bases from J, with 16 bases between. This CDR3 has 14 residues. CDR3 loop: CASITNGASYEQYF. CDR3 nucleotides: TGTGCCAGCATCACCAATGGGGCCAGCTACGAGCAGTACTTC.

The chain uses TRBV5-5 and TRBJ2-5; 7 bases map to TRBD1. The CDR3 has 13 residues. With V trimmed by 5 bases and J by 2 bases, 3 bases remained unmatched. Germline-derived CDR1 and CDR2 are SGHKS and YYEKEE (reference sequence). The DNA of the CDR3 is TGTGCCAGCAGGGCGACAGGGCAAGAGACCCAGTACTTC. Translating it yields CASRATGQETQYF.

V and J are TRBV6-2 or TRBV6-3 and TRBJ2-1; a weak D match, TRBD2 (7 bases). CDR1 is MNHEY and CDR2 is SVGEGT in the germline V gene. CDR3 length: 16 amino acids. V gave up 0 bases and J gave up 3 bases, with 12 bases separating them. This chain's CDR3 is CASSYSGGGNYNEQFF. CDR3 nucleotide sequence: TGTGCCAGCAGTTACTCGGGAGGGGGGAACTACAATGAGCAGTTCTTC.

V usage is TRBV30 and J usage is TRBJ1-3, with TRBD1 matching over 7 bases. Losses at the gene ends were 5 bases for V and 0 bases for J; bases not matched to a gene: 13. CDR1 and CDR2 from the germline V gene are GTSNPN and SVGIG (reference sequence). The CDR3 totals 17 residues. The CDR3 protein is CAWVGTVLTSSGNTIYF. The CDR3, as DNA: TGTGCCTGGGTCGGGACAGTCTTAACCAGCTCTGGAAACACCATATATTTT. The full variable domain, in which reference TRBV30 and TRBJ1-3 provide the parts outside the CDR3, is SQTIHQWPATLVQPVGSPLSLECTVEGTSNPNLYWYRQAAGRGLQLLFYSVGIGQISSEVPQNLSASRPQDRQFILSSKKLLLSDSGFYLCAWVGTVLTSSGNTIYFGEGSWLTVV.

The chain links TRBV29-1 to TRBJ2-5, with 7 bases aligning to TRBD2. Germline V lookup: CDR1 SQVTM, CDR2 ANQGSEA. With V trimmed by 6 bases and J by 5 bases, 6 bases remained unmatched. This CDR3 region has 12 residues. The CDR3 nucleotides read TGCAGCGTCGCAAGCGGGGAGGAGACCCAGTACTTC. Protein sequence: CSVASGEETQYF.

The chain uses TRBV3-1 (or the pseudogene TRBV3-2) and TRBJ2-1; 8 bases fit TRBD2. The trim removed 1 base at V and 7 bases at J, leaving 9 bases unmatched. There are 16 residues in the CDR3. Germline loops: CDR1 LGHDT, CDR2 YNNKEL (reference sequence). The CDR3 reads CASSQAPAGVWNEQFF. CDR3 DNA: TGTGCCAGCAGCCAAGCACCAGCGGGAGTTTGGAATGAGCAGTTCTTC.

V gene TRBV9 combines with J gene TRBJ2-7; TRBD2 matches 10 bases. The ends lost 4 bases at V and 6 bases at J; junction bases unmatched: 7. This CDR3 is built from 14 residues. From germline, CDR1 is SGDLS and CDR2 YYNGEE. The CDR3 DNA follows: TGTGCCAGCAGCACGCTAGCGGGAGTTTCCGAGCAGTACTTC. As protein: CASSTLAGVSEQYF.

This clone was observed a single time. The V gene is TRBV2, the J gene TRBJ2-7, with a weak D call TRBD1 (6 bases). The germline gives CDR1 SNHLY, CDR2 FYNNEI. This CDR3 contains 13 residues. Trimming took 6 bases from V and 2 from J, leaving 11 bases between them. The CDR3 DNA is TGTGCCAGCAGGACGGACAGTACCTACGAGCAGTACTTC. It translates to CASRTDSTYEQYF.

The genes are TRBV28 and TRBJ1-1; D not certain. Trimming pared 3 bases from V and 2 bases from J, leaving 4 bases between. The V gene's germline CDR1 is MDHEN and CDR2 SYDVKM. This CDR3 is 12 amino acids long. The CDR3 sequence is CASSFSNTEAFF. The DNA for the CDR3 is TGTGCCAGCAGTTTTTCAAACACTGAAGCTTTCTTT. Filled out from reference TRBV28 and TRBJ1-1, the complete variable domain reads DVKVTQSSRYLVKRTGEKVFLECVQDMDHENMFWYRQDPGLGLRLIYFSYDVKMKEKGDIPEGYSVSREKKERFSLILESASTNQTSMYLCASSFSNTEAFFGQGTRLTVV.

V gene TRBV5-1 combines with J gene TRBJ2-5, with TRBD2 matching 11 bases. Trimming cost V 0 bases and J 5 bases; bases outside gene matches: 3. Germline loops: CDR1 SGHRS, CDR2 YFSETQ. The CDR3 is made up of 15 amino acids. The CDR3 coding sequence is TGCGCCAGCAGCTTGGTGGCTAGCGGGAGGGAGACCCAGTACTTC. Residues: CASSLVASGRETQYF.

The chain joins TRBV18 to TRBJ1-2; 8 bases map to TRBD1. V was pared by 2 bases and J by 6 bases, with 11 bases of the junction left unmatched. Germline loops: CDR1 KGHSH, CDR2 LQKENI. The CDR3 extends over 16 amino acids. The CDR3 reads CASSPDKPQGADGYTF. DNA for the CDR3: TGTGCCAGCTCACCAGATAAACCGCAGGGGGCGGATGGCTACACCTTC.

This rearrangement joins TRBV7-2 to TRBJ2-7; 8 bases map to TRBD1. Unmatched junction bases numbered 5, after V lost 1 base and J lost 0 bases. CDR1 is SGHTA, CDR2 FQGNSA, per germline. This CDR3 comprises 16 residues. DNA of the CDR3: TGTGCCAGCAGCTTAGTGGCAGGGGGCGCCTCCTACGAGCAGTACTTC. It specifies CASSLVAGGASYEQYF.

The chain carries TRBV19 and TRBJ1-4; maybe TRBD1 (5 bases). There are 14 residues in the CDR3. Germline CDR1 LNHDA, CDR2 SQIVND (reference sequence). V was shortened by 5 bases and J by 0 bases, with 7 bases between the two germline ends. The CDR3 nucleotides are TGTGCCAGTAGTGCGACAGCAACTAATGAAAAACTGTTTTTT. Translated, it gives CASSATATNEKLFF.

This clone was seen only a few times. The chain couples TRBV7-8 to TRBJ1-2, with a tentative D call TRBD1 (5 bases). V was shortened by 5 bases and J by 8 bases, with 21 bases between the two germline ends. This CDR3 contains 15 residues. Germline CDR1 SGHVS, CDR2 FQNEAQ. The CDR3 bases are TGTGCCAGCAGCCTAGATTACGGCAGGGCAGAGGGCTACACCTTC. It translates to CASSLDYGRAEGYTF.

The J gene is TRBJ2-7, the V gene TRBV29-1; a possible D gene is TRBD1 (6 bases). The CDR3 extends over 13 amino acids. Deletions cut 2 bases from V and 0 bases from J, with 8 bases between. Germline V gives CDR1 SQVTM, CDR2 ANQGSEA. Here the CDR3 reads CSVETDSSYEQYF. CDR3 nucleotides: TGCAGCGTTGAAACGGACAGCTCCTACGAGCAGTACTTC.

This chain links TRBV27 with TRBJ1-1; tentative D call: TRBD1 (5 bases). The V gene's germline CDR1 is MNHEY and CDR2 SMNVEV (reference sequence). CDR3 size: 14 residues. V gave up 2 bases and J gave up 4 bases, with 11 bases separating them. The CDR3 loop is CASSLAGRSTEAFF. CDR3 in DNA: TGTGCCAGCAGTTTAGCGGGGCGATCCACTGAAGCTTTCTTT.

V is TRBV4-1 and J is TRBJ2-3, with 8 bases lining up with TRBD1. The CDR3 contains 16 residues. CDR1 and CDR2 from the germline V gene are MGHRA and YSYEKL. Trimming removed 1 base from V and 5 bases from J; junction bases left unmatched: 8. This CDR3 is CASSQGQGATGDTQYF. The CDR3 DNA reads TGCGCCAGCAGCCAAGGGCAGGGGGCTACGGGAGATACGCAGTATTTT.